This T cell receptor (beta chain) emerged from a study of graft-versus-host responses after intestinal transplantation. Overall study context: Each recipient received anti-thymocyte globulin induction, then tacrolimus and steroids for about 3 years.

Findings of the study overall: Researchers found GvH clones in recipient marrow, and some showed up first in ileum or blood. Circulating GvH clones peaking coincided with falling HvG clones soon after transplant.

Responders labeled with CFSE (approximately 200,000) were plated with approximately 200,000 irradiated, violet-dye-labeled stimulators. Sorted after the reaction were proliferating CFSE-low CD3+CD4+ and CD3+CD8+ responders. Method: immunoSEQ multiplex PCR; TCRdb's copy keeps in-frame clones and lacks some. The data contain roughly 13,000 clones, 35% to 40% of them singletons. The TCR sequence derives from a human patient who received an intestinal transplant. The input for sequencing was alloreactive CD8+ T cells from a mixed lymphocyte reaction culture, taken before intestinal transplant. Described subset: CFSE-low proliferating T cells sorted from approximately 6-day pre-transplant mixed lymphocyte reaction (GvH or HvG direction).

The CDR3 loop reads CAWSVTSGYEQYF. As DNA, the CDR3 is TGTGCCTGGAGTGTGACTAGCGGATACGAGCAGTACTTC. The chain employs TRBV30 and TRBJ2-7; 9 bases are a match to TRBD2. Germline CDR1 is GTSNPN and CDR2 is SVGIG (reference sequence). With V trimmed by 0 bases and J by 4 bases, 1 base remained unmatched. This CDR3 has 13 residues.